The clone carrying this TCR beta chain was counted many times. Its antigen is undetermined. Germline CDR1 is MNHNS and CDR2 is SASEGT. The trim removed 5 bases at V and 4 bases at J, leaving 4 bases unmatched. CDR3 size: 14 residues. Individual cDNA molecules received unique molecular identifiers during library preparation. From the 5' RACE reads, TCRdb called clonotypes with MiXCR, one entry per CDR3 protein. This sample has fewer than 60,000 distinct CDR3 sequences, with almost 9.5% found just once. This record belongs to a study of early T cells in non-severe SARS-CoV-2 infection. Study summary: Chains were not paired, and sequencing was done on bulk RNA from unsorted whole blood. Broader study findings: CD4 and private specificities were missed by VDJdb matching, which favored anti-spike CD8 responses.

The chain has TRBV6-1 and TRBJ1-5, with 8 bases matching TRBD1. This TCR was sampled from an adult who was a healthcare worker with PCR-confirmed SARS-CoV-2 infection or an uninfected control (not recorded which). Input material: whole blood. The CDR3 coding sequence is TGTGCCAGCAGTTTGGGACAGGTTAATCAGCCCCAGCATTTT. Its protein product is CASSLGQVNQPQHF.